This TCR beta chain came from a study of T cell repertoires in aging, cancer and after chemotherapy. A mixed TRB-A/B primer pool amplified rearranged TRB by multiplex touch-down PCR. TCRdb re-derived calls from the multiplex PCR reads in MiXCR, one entry per CDR3 protein. The table lists about 13,000 distinct CDR3 sequences, roughly 28% of them singletons. Note on this clonotype: The antigen is unknown.

The study's findings and limits: Untreated cancer patients had significantly lower blood TCR diversity than age-matched healthy donors.

TCR beta rearrangements were amplified from peripheral blood genomic DNA. V lost 2 bases, J lost 3 bases, and 16 bases lay in between. The CDR3 sequence is 16 residues long. Germline V gene sequence: CDR1 SEHNR, CDR2 FQNEAQ (reference sequence). The chain joins TRBV7-9 to TRBJ1-1; D ambiguous. The sample comprised blood. The clonotype was recovered from a human donor in good health. CDR3 nucleotides: TGTGCCAGCAGCTTATTCCCCACGGACGGCTACACTGAAGCTTTCTTT. This codes for CASSLFPTDGYTEAFF.